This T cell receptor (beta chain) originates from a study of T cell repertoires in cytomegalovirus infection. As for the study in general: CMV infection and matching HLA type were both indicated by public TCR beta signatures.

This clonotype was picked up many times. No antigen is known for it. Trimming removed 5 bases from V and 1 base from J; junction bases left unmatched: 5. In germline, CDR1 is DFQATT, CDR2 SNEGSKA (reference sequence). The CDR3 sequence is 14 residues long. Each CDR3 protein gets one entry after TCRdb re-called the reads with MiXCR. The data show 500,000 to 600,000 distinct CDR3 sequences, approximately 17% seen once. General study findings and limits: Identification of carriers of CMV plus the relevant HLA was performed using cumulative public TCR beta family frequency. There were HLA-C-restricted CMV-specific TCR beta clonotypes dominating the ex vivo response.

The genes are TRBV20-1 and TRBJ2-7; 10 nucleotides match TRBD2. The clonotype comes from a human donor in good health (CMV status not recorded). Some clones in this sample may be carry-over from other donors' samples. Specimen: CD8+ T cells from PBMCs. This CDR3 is CSALGTSASYEQYF. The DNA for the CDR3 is TGCAGTGCTCTCGGGACTAGCGCTTCCTACGAGCAGTACTTC.